These T cell receptor beta chains were read from a single sample in a study of regulatory T cells in long-lasting Graves disease. One entry per CDR3 protein results from TCRdb running MiXCR on the multiplex PCR reads. The sample yields some 420,000 distinct CDR3 sequences, roughly 22% seen once. The sample was peripheral blood mononuclear cells (PBMCs), taken when the disease was refractory, from a patient treated with antithyroid drugs. Receptors were obtained from a female donor with Graves disease. CDR3s include the opening cysteine and the closing phenylalanine or tryptophan. A D gene is named only where the DNA matches it firmly.

j_gene: TRBJ1-2; v_gene: TRBV19; d_gene: TRBD1; CDR3aa: CASKTGGESAYGYTF
j_gene: TRBJ2-5; v_gene: TRBV7-2; d_gene: -; CDR3aa: CASSLDGSRGPGGTQYF
j_gene: TRBJ2-3; v_gene: TRBV28; d_gene: TRBD2; CDR3aa: CASSLTSGLTDTQYF
j_gene: TRBJ1-6; v_gene: TRBV5-1; d_gene: -; CDR3aa: CASSLERYYNSPLHF
j_gene: TRBJ2-5; v_gene: TRBV2; d_gene: -; CDR3aa: CASSEARVRGAETQYF
j_gene: TRBJ1-2; v_gene: TRBV4-1; d_gene: -; CDR3aa: CASSHGLRDPSLAGYTF
j_gene: TRBJ2-5; v_gene: TRBV28; d_gene: TRBD2; CDR3aa: CASSLDGTNTQETQYF
j_gene: TRBJ2-7; v_gene: TRBV12-3/TRBV12-4; d_gene: -; CDR3aa: CASSPARASYEQYF
j_gene: TRBJ2-7; v_gene: TRBV28; d_gene: -; CDR3aa: CASSHRRSSYEQYF
j_gene: TRBJ2-1; v_gene: TRBV2; d_gene: TRBD1; CDR3aa: CASSLTGGRGREQFF
j_gene: TRBJ1-2; v_gene: TRBV19; d_gene: -; CDR3aa: CASSIESRNYGYTF
j_gene: TRBJ2-7; v_gene: TRBV18; d_gene: -; CDR3aa: CASSPTDYEQYF
j_gene: TRBJ2-2; v_gene: TRBV20-1; d_gene: TRBD2; CDR3aa: CSATPGTSGTGELFF
j_gene: TRBJ2-3; v_gene: TRBV7-2; d_gene: -; CDR3aa: CASSSSNGIPQYF
j_gene: TRBJ1-2; v_gene: TRBV6-1; d_gene: -; CDR3aa: CASTLNPGHLDGYTF
j_gene: TRBJ1-2; v_gene: TRBV30; d_gene: -; CDR3aa: CAWSPPWKGEDYGYTF
j_gene: TRBJ1-5; v_gene: TRBV7-9; d_gene: -; CDR3aa: CASNRGMDQPQHF
j_gene: TRBJ1-5; v_gene: TRBV6-1; d_gene: -; CDR3aa: CASNPSGPDNQPQHF
j_gene: TRBJ1-2; v_gene: TRBV14; d_gene: -; CDR3aa: CASSQYGQYGYTF
j_gene: TRBJ1-4; v_gene: TRBV5-1; d_gene: TRBD1; CDR3aa: CASRPDRGHEKLFF
j_gene: TRBJ2-7; v_gene: TRBV29-1; d_gene: TRBD1; CDR3aa: CSVISGTGYYEQYF
j_gene: TRBJ1-5; v_gene: TRBV28; d_gene: -; CDR3aa: CASSSPYQPQHF
j_gene: TRBJ2-6; v_gene: TRBV20-1; d_gene: TRBD2; CDR3aa: CSARSIAGVGANVLTF